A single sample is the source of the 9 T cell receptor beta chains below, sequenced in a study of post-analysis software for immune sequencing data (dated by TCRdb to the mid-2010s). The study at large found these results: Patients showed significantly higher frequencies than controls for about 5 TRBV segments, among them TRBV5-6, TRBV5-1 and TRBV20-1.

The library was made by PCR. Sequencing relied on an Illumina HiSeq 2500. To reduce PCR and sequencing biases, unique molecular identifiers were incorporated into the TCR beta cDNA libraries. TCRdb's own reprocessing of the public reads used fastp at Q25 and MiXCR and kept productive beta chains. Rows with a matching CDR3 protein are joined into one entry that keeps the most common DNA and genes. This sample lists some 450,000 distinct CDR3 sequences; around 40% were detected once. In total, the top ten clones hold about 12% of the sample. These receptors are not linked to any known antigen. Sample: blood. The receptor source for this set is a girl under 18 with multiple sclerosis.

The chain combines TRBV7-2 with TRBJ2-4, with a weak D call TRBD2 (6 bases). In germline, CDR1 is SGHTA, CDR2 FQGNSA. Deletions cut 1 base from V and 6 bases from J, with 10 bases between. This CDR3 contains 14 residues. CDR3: CASSLEAGTNIQYF. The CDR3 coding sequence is TGTGCCAGCAGCTTAGAGGCGGGGACAAACATTCAGTACTTC.

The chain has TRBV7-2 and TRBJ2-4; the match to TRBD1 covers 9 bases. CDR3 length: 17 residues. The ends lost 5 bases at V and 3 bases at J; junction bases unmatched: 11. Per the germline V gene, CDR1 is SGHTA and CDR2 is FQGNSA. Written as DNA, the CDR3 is TGTGCCAGCAGCCTCGGGACAGGGCAAGTAGGCAAAAACATTCAGTACTTC. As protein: CASSLGTGQVGKNIQYF.

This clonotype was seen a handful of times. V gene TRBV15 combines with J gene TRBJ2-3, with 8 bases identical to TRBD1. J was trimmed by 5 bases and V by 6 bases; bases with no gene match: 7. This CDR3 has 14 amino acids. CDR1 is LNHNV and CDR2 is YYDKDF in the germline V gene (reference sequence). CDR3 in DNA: TGTGCCACCAGTCTGGACAGGGCCGAAGATACGCAGTATTTT. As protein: CATSLDRAEDTQYF.

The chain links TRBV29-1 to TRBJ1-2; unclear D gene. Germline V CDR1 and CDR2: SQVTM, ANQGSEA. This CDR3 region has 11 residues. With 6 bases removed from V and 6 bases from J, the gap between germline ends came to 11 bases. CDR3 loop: CSVPFLDGYTF. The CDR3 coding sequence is TGCAGCGTCCCGTTTTTAGATGGCTACACCTTC.

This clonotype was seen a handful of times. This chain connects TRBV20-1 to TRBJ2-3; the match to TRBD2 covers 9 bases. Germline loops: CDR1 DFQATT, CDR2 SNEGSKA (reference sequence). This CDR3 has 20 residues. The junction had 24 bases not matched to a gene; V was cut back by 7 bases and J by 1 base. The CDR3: CSVSNRGGKEEREGTDTQYF. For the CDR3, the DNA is TGCAGTGTCTCCAACCGAGGGGGGAAAGAAGAGCGGGAGGGCACAGATACGCAGTATTTT.

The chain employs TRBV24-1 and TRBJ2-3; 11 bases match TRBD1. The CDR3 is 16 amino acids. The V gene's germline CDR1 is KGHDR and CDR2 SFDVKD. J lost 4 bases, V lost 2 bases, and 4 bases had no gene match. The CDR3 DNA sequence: TGTGCCACCAGTGATTCGGGACAGGGGGGAGCAGATACGCAGTATTTT. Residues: CATSDSGQGGADTQYF.

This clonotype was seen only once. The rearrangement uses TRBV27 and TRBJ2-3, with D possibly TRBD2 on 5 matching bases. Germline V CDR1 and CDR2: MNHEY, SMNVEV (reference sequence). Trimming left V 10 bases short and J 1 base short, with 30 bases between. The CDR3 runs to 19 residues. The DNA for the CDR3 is TGTGCCAAACCGGGGTTTAGGCGGAAGATATCGAGTGGCACAGATACGCAGTATTTT. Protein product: CAKPGFRRKISSGTDTQYF.

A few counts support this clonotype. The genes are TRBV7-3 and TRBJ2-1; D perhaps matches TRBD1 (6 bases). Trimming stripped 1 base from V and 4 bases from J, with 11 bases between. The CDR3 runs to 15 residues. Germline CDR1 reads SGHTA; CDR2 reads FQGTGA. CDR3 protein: CASSLNGQKYNEQFF. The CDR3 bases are TGTGCCAGCAGCTTAAATGGACAGAAGTACAATGAGCAGTTCTTC.

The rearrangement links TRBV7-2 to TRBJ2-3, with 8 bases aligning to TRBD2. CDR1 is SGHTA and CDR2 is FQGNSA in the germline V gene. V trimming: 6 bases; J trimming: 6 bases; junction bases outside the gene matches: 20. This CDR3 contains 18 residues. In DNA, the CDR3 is TGTGCCAGCAGTCTCCAGATGGCGGGGAGCGGGAGTATGGATACGCAGTATTTT. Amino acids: CASSLQMAGSGSMDTQYF.